This TCR beta chain stems from a study of blood T cell repertoires in COVID-19. The germline CDR1 and CDR2 sequences are SEHNR and FQNEAQ (reference sequence). Trimming took 5 bases from V and 2 from J; bases not matched to a gene: 4. CDR3 length: 16 residues. Produced via immunoSEQ multiplex PCR; TCRdb's table is partial and in-frame only. The data hold some 250,000 clones, with approximately 86% observed a single time. Sequencing was performed on peripheral blood. The receptor was isolated from a woman under 40 who had recovered from COVID-19. This chain links TRBV7-9 with TRBJ2-3; TRBD2 agrees at 13 bases. The CDR3 loop is CASSPGTSGVTDTQYF. Here the CDR3 DNA reads TGTGCCAGCAGCCCGGGGACTAGCGGGGTCACAGATACGCAGTATTTT.